This is a list of T cell receptor beta chains from one sample in a study of T-cell reconstitution after alpha-beta-depleted transplantation in children. MiXCR, run by TCRdb on the PCR reads, gives a single entry per CDR3 protein. The sample contains approximately 500,000 distinct CDR3 sequences, 8% to 11% of which appear only once. The sample here was PBMCs, taken before TCRalphabeta/CD19-depleted stem cell transplant. The receptors originated from a child aged 2 to 10 with inherited bone marrow failure, due to receive a stem cell transplant. CDR3s include the opening cysteine and the closing phenylalanine or tryptophan. Fields, in order: J gene, clone size, D gene, V gene, CDR3 DNA, CDR3 protein. D genes are given only for firm matches. The size field is filled for only some rows; it gives once, few, many or a size class.

J gene: TRBJ2-2; clone size: many; D gene: -; V gene: TRBV7-2; CDR3 DNA: TGTGCCAGCAGCTTAGGGCCCCCAAGGACGCCTAGCGATAGCACCGGGGAGCTGTTTTTT; CDR3 protein: CASSLGPPRTPSDSTGELFF
J gene: TRBJ2-5; clone size: many; D gene: -; V gene: TRBV12-5; CDR3 DNA: TGTGCTAGTTCCCTGAGTGGACCAGAGACCCAGTACTTC; CDR3 protein: CASSLSGPETQYF
J gene: TRBJ1-5; clone size: many; D gene: TRBD1; V gene: TRBV30; CDR3 DNA: TGTGCCTGGAGCCTACAGGGGAATCAGCCCCAGCATTTT; CDR3 protein: CAWSLQGNQPQHF
J gene: TRBJ1-3; clone size: many; D gene: TRBD1; V gene: TRBV4-3; CDR3 DNA: TGCGCCAGCAGCCAAGGGGACAGCTACTCTGGAAACACCATATATTTT; CDR3 protein: CASSQGDSYSGNTIYF
J gene: TRBJ1-1; clone size: many; D gene: -; V gene: TRBV27; CDR3 DNA: TGTGCCAGCAGTTTTGATCGGTATCCGGGGGCGAACACTGAAGCTTTCTTT; CDR3 protein: CASSFDRYPGANTEAFF
J gene: TRBJ2-7; clone size: many; D gene: TRBD2; V gene: TRBV20-1; CDR3 DNA: TGCAGTGCTAGAGATCGGCTAGCGGGACTCGAGCAGTACTTC; CDR3 protein: CSARDRLAGLEQYF
J gene: TRBJ2-3; clone size: many; D gene: -; V gene: TRBV14; CDR3 DNA: TGTGCCAGCAGGGGCCTTCGGGGGACAGATACGCAGTATTTT; CDR3 protein: CASRGLRGTDTQYF
J gene: TRBJ2-7; clone size: few; D gene: TRBD1; V gene: TRBV27; CDR3 DNA: TGTGCCAGCAGTTTATCCGCAGGGACAGGGGCTGCCTACGAGCAGTACTTC; CDR3 protein: CASSLSAGTGAAYEQYF
J gene: TRBJ2-3; clone size: -; D gene: -; V gene: TRBV12-3/TRBV12-4; CDR3 DNA: TGTGCCAGCAGGCCGAGGGAACGCACAGATACGCAGTATTTT; CDR3 protein: CASRPRERTDTQYF
J gene: TRBJ2-1; clone size: many; D gene: TRBD2; V gene: TRBV7-8; CDR3 DNA: TGTGCCAGCAGCTTACCCCCGCTAGCGGGAGGGATACGCTCCTACAATGAGCAGTTCTTC; CDR3 protein: CASSLPPLAGGIRSYNEQFF
J gene: TRBJ2-7; clone size: many; D gene: -; V gene: TRBV19; CDR3 DNA: TGTGCCAGTAGTATGGCGGCGGGAAAGGGCTACGAGCAGTACTTC; CDR3 protein: CASSMAAGKGYEQYF
J gene: TRBJ2-2; clone size: few; D gene: -; V gene: TRBV5-4; CDR3 DNA: TGTGCCAGCAGCTTCTCATGGGTTAACACCGGGGAGCTGTTTTTT; CDR3 protein: CASSFSWVNTGELFF
J gene: TRBJ1-5; clone size: few; D gene: -; V gene: TRBV27; CDR3 DNA: TGTGCCAGCAGTTTAATAAGTCCTTTCAATCAGCCCCAGCATTTT; CDR3 protein: CASSLISPFNQPQHF
J gene: TRBJ2-1; clone size: many; D gene: TRBD2; V gene: TRBV2; CDR3 DNA: TGTGCCAGCACCCCGCGGGAGGGTGAGCAGTTCTTC; CDR3 protein: CASTPREGEQFF
J gene: TRBJ2-3; clone size: few; D gene: TRBD2; V gene: TRBV4-3; CDR3 DNA: TGCGCCAGCAGCCCGGCCGGGGCGGGAGGGTCTGAGGTACCAGATACGCAGTATTTT; CDR3 protein: CASSPAGAGGSEVPDTQYF
J gene: TRBJ2-3; clone size: many; D gene: TRBD2; V gene: TRBV10-1; CDR3 DNA: TGCGCCAGCAGTGAGCCGACTAGCCCGGGTACGCAGTATTTT; CDR3 protein: CASSEPTSPGTQYF
J gene: TRBJ2-7; clone size: many; D gene: -; V gene: TRBV7-2; CDR3 DNA: TGTGCCAGCAGCTTAGATTACACCTACGAGCAGTACTTC; CDR3 protein: CASSLDYTYEQYF
J gene: TRBJ2-7; clone size: few; D gene: -; V gene: TRBV30; CDR3 DNA: TGTGCCTGGAGTGTAGTCCCCTACGAGCAGTACTTC; CDR3 protein: CAWSVVPYEQYF
J gene: TRBJ2-7; clone size: many; D gene: TRBD1; V gene: TRBV7-8; CDR3 DNA: TGTGCCAGCAGCCAAGGCCGGGACAGGTTAGGTTACGAGCAGTACTTC; CDR3 protein: CASSQGRDRLGYEQYF
J gene: TRBJ2-7; clone size: -; D gene: -; V gene: TRBV3-1; CDR3 DNA: TGTGCCAGCAGCCCCCGGGACCGATCGTTGGGAGAGCAGTACTTC; CDR3 protein: CASSPRDRSLGEQYF
J gene: TRBJ2-7; clone size: many; D gene: -; V gene: TRBV11-2; CDR3 DNA: TGTGCCAGCAGCTTAGACCCCGGACTATTTTACGAGCAGTACTTC; CDR3 protein: CASSLDPGLFYEQYF
J gene: TRBJ1-5; clone size: -; D gene: -; V gene: TRBV30; CDR3 DNA: TGTGCCTGGAGTACGGAGGCGGGTCAGCCCCAGCATTTT; CDR3 protein: CAWSTEAGQPQHF
J gene: TRBJ1-2; clone size: -; D gene: -; V gene: TRBV7-9; CDR3 DNA: TGTGCCAGCAGCTTAGGTGCGCACCCCGATGGCTACACCTTC; CDR3 protein: CASSLGAHPDGYTF